Given below is one T cell receptor beta chain in context. Its specificity is unknown. The data were obtained in a study of identical twins. Study-wide results and caveats: It was out-of-frame TCR alpha sharing in monozygotic twins that models underestimated. There was an excess of low generation probability in the out-of-frame alpha sequences that twins shared.

Each cDNA held unique molecular identifiers, and template switching gave it a universal primer site. Each CDR3 protein is one row after TCRdb ran MiXCR on the 5' RACE reads. The data hold hundreds of thousands of distinct CDR3 sequences, with around a sixth observed a single time. The CDR3 spans 16 residues. V was clipped by 0 bases and J by 4 bases; unmatched bases: 8. Germline CDR1 SGDLS, CDR2 YYNGEE. These records were also assigned to another study, of T cells expressing NK-cell markers.

This chain links TRBV9 with TRBJ2-7; 9 bases are a match to TRBD2. Sequencing was done on a sample of PBMCs. The TCR was taken from a woman aged 18 to 35 in good health. CDR3 nucleotide sequence: TGTGCCAGCAGCGTAGAAGGGGGACTAGCTGAGTACGAGCAGTACTTC. Protein product: CASSVEGGLAEYEQYF.